This is a list of T cell receptor beta chains from one sample in a study of T-cell reconstitution after alpha-beta-depleted transplantation in children. TCRdb used MiXCR to reprocess the PCR reads, holding one entry per CDR3 protein. Of 200,000 or so distinct CDR3 sequences listed, roughly 6.3% were seen once; the top ten hold about 5%. This specimen was PBMCs, taken before TCRalphabeta/CD19-depleted stem cell transplant. Receptors were obtained from a girl under two years old with combined immunodeficiency, due to receive a stem cell transplant. CDR3s leave out the opening cysteine and the closing phenylalanine or tryptophan. The order of the fields is V gene, J gene, CDR3 protein.

TRBV7-9,TRBJ2-3,ASSSDGTSGGTDTQY
TRBV9,TRBJ2-1,ASSPPSGGGYNEQF
TRBV7-9,TRBJ1-6,ASSPLREGNSPLH
TRBV5-1,TRBJ2-1,ASSLELGVGNNEQF
TRBV6-2/TRBV6-3,TRBJ2-1,ASSYYPMWTDRYNEQF
TRBV28,TRBJ2-5,ASRSRDYLETQY
TRBV5-1,TRBJ1-2,ASSSEPRDRAAGGYGYT
TRBV27,TRBJ2-1,ASRFVGGNNEQF
TRBV7-9,TRBJ1-1,ASSSLRQGVGTEAF
TRBV4-1,TRBJ1-1,ASSLAPRTEAF
TRBV12-3/TRBV12-4,TRBJ2-7,ASSPDLGSSYEQY
TRBV9,TRBJ2-3,ASSVGQRGGHVDTQY
TRBV28,TRBJ2-3,ASSLSPGPADTQY
TRBV12-3/TRBV12-4,TRBJ2-7,ASSWVGRENSEQY
TRBV7-8,TRBJ2-7,ASSLGMRLGGSIYEQY
TRBV3-2,TRBJ2-7,ASSSRGRSYEQY
TRBV28,TRBJ2-5,ASSPHWGGSAETQY
TRBV29-1,TRBJ2-1,SVEGQSWGSSYNEQF
TRBV29-1,TRBJ1-2,SVEGRIRDGYT
TRBV28,TRBJ2-1,ASSLWERGYNEQF
TRBV6-5,TRBJ2-2,ASSYHSGELF
TRBV12-3/TRBV12-4,TRBJ2-2,ASTQMTGSNTGELF
TRBV28,TRBJ2-1,ASSLLGGLTYNEQF
TRBV24-1,TRBJ2-1,ATSDQLALF
TRBV10-3,TRBJ2-7,ATNIGTGGFYEQY
TRBV7-8,TRBJ2-1,ASSLEGENEQF
TRBV4-1,TRBJ2-2,ATGGWRTGELF
TRBV6-1,TRBJ2-5,ASGGQGGETQY
TRBV29-1,TRBJ2-3,SVETGHTDTQY
TRBV29-1,TRBJ2-3,SGYGRLNTDTQY
TRBV7-9,TRBJ2-5,ASSHQVQETQY
TRBV7-9,TRBJ2-6,ASSAVSGANVLT